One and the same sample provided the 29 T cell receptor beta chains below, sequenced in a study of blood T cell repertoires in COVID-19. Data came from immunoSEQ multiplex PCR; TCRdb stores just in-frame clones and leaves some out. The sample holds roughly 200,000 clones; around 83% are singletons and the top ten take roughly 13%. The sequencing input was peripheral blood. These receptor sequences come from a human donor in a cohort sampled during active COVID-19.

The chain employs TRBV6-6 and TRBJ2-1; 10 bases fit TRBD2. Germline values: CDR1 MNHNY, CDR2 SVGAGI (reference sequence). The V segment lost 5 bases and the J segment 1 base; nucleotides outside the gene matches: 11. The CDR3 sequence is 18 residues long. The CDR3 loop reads CASSQGLATTTSYNEQFF. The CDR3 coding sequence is TGTGCCAGCAGTCAGGGACTAGCGACCACAACTTCCTACAATGAGCAGTTCTTC.

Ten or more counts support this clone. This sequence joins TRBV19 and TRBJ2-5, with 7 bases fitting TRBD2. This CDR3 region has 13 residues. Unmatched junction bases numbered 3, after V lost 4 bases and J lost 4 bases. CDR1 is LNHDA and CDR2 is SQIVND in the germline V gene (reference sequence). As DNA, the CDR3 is TGTGCCAGTAGTACAGGGAGGGGAGAGACCCAGTACTTC. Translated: CASSTGRGETQYF.

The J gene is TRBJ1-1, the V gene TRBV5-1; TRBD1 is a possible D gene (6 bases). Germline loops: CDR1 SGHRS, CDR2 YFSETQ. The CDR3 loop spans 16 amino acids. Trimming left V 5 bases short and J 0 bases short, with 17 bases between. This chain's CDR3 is CASSLGGAKMNTEAFF. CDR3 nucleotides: TGCGCCAGCAGTCTTGGGGGGGCCAAAATGAACACTGAAGCTTTCTTT.

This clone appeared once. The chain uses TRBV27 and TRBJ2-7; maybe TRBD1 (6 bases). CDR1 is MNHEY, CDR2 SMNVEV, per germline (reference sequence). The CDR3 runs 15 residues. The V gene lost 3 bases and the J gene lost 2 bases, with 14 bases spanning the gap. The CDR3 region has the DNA TGTGCCAGCAGTTTGAGGACAGCCCTAACCTACGAGCAGTACTTC. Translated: CASSLRTALTYEQYF.

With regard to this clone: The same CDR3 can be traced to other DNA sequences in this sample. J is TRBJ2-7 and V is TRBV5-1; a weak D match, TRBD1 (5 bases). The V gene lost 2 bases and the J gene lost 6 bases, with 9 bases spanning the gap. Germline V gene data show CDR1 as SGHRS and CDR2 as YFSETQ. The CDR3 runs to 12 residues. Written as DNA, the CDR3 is TGCGCCAGCAGCTTAGCAGGGTCCGAGCAGTACTTC. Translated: CASSLAGSEQYF.

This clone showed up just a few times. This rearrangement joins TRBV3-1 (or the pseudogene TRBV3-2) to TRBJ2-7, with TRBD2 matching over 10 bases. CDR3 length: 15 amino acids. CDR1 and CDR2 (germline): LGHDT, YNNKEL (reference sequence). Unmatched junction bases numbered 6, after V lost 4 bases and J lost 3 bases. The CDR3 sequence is CASSPLAGRSYEQYF. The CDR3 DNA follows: TGTGCCAGCAGCCCACTAGCGGGGCGTAGCTACGAGCAGTACTTC.

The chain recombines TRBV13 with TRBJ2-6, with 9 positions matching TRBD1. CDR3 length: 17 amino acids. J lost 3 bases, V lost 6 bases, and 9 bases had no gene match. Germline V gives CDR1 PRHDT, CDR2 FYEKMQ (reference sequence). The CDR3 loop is CASRPNRGRLGANVLTF. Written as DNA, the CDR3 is TGTGCCAGCAGGCCAAACAGGGGGCGACTTGGGGCCAACGTCCTGACTTTC.

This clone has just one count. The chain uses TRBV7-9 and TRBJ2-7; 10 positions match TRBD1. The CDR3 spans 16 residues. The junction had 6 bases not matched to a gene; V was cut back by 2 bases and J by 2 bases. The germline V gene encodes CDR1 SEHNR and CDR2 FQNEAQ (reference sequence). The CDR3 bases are TGTGCCAGCAGCTTAAGGGGCGGGACAGGGGCCTACGAGCAGTACTTC. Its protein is CASSLRGGTGAYEQYF.

The chain's CDR3 is CASSRTREQYF. Here the CDR3 DNA reads TGTGCCAGCAGCCGAACACGCGAGCAGTACTTC. The chain combines TRBV3-1 (or the pseudogene TRBV3-2) with TRBJ2-7; D gene unclear. Trimming took off 4 bases at V and 6 bases at J, with 7 bases between the two ends. This CDR3 contains 11 residues. Germline V gene lookup returns CDR1 LGHDT and CDR2 YNNKEL (reference sequence).

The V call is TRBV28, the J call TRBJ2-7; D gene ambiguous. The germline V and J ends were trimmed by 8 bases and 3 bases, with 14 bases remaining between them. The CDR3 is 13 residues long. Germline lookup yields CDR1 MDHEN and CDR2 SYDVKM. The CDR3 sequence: CASGPGLSYEQYF. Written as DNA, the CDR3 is TGTGCCAGCGGCCCAGGCCTAAGCTACGAGCAGTACTTC.

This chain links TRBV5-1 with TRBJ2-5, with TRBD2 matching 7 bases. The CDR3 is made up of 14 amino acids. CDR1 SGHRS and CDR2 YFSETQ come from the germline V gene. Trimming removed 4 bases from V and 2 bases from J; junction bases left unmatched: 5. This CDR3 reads CASSPSGEQETQYF. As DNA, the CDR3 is TGCGCCAGCAGCCCCAGCGGGGAACAAGAGACCCAGTACTTC.

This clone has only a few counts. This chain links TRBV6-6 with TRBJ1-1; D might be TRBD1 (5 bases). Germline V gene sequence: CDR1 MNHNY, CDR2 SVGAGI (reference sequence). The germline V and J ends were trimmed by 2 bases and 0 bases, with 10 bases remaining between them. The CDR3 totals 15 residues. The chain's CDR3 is CASSYARGMNTEAFF. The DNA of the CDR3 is TGTGCCAGCAGTTACGCTCGGGGGATGAACACTGAAGCTTTCTTT.

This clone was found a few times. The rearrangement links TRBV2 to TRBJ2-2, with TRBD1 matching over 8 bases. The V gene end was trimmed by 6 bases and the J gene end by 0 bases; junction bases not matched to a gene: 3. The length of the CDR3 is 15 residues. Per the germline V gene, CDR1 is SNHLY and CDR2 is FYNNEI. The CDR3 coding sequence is TGTGCCAGCAGGCAGACAGGGGCGAACACCGGGGAGCTGTTTTTT. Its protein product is CASRQTGANTGELFF.

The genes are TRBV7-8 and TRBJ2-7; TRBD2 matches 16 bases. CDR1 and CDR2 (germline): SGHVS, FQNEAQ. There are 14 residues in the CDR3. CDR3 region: CASSSGTSGRASLV. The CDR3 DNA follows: TGTGCCAGCAGCTCCGGGACTAGCGGGAGGGCGAGTCTCGTC.

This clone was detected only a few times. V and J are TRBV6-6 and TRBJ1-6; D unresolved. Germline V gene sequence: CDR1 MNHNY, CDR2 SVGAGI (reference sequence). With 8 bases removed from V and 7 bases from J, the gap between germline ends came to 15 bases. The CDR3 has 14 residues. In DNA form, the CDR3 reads TGTGCCAGCGCCCTGTTTCTCGGGAATTCACCCCTCCACTTT. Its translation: CASALFLGNSPLHF.

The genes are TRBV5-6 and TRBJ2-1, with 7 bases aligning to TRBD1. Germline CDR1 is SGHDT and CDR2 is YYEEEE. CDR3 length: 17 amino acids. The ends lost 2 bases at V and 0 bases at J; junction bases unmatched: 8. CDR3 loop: CASSFWTGRSSYNEQFF. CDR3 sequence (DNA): TGTGCCAGCAGCTTTTGGACAGGCCGGAGCTCCTACAATGAGCAGTTCTTC. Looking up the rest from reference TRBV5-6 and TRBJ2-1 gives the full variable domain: DAGVTQSPTHLIKTRGQQVTLRCSPKSGHDTVSWYQQALGQGPQFIFQYYEEEERQRGNFPDRFSGHQFPNYSSELNVNALLLGDSALYLCASSFWTGRSSYNEQFFGPGTRLTVL.

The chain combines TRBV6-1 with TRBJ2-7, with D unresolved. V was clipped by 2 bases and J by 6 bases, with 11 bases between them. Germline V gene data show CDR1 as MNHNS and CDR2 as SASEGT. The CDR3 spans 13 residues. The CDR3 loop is CASSEYRIGEQYF. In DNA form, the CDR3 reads TGTGCCAGCAGTGAATACAGAATTGGCGAGCAGTACTTC.

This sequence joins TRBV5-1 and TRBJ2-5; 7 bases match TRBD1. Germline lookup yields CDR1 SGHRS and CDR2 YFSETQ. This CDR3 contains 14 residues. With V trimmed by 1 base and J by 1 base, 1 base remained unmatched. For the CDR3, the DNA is TGCGCCAGCAGCTTGTGGGACAGCCAAGAGACCCAGTACTTC. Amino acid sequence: CASSLWDSQETQYF.

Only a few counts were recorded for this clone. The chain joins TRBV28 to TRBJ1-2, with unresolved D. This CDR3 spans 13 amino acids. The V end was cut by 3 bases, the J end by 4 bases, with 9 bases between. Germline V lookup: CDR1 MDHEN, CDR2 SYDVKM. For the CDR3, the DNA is TGTGCCAGCAGTTTCCCTCCGGGCTATGGCTACACCTTC. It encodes CASSFPPGYGYTF.

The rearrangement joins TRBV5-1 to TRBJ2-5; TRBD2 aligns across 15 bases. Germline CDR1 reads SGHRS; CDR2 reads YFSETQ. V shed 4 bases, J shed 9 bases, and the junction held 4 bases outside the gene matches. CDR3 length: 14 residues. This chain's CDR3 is CASSTGLAGGSQYF. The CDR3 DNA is TGCGCCAGCAGCACGGGACTAGCGGGAGGCTCCCAGTACTTC.

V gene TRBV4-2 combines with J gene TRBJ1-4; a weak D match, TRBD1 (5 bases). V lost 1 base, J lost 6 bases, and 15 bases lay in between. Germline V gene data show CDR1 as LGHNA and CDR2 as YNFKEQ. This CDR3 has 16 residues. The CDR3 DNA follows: TGTGCCAGCAGCCAAGCCGGGGAGGGGCCGGATGAAAAACTGTTTTTT. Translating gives CASSQAGEGPDEKLFF.

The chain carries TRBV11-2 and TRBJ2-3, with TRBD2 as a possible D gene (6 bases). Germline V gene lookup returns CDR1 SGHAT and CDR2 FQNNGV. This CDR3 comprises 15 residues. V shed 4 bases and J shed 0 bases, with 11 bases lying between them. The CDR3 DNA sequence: TGTGCCAGCAGCTACCATAGCGGAAGCACAGATACGCAGTATTTT. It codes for CASSYHSGSTDTQYF.

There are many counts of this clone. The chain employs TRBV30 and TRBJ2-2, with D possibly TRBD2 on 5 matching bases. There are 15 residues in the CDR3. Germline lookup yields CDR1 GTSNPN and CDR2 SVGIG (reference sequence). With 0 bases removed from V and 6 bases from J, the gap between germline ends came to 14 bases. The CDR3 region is CAWSVGRAEAGELFF. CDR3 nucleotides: TGTGCCTGGAGTGTGGGTAGGGCGGAGGCCGGGGAGCTGTTTTTT. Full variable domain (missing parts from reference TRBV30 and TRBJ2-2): SQTIHQWPATLVQPVGSPLSLECTVEGTSNPNLYWYRQAAGRGLQLLFYSVGIGQISSEVPQNLSASRPQDRQFILSSKKLLLSDSGFYLCAWSVGRAEAGELFFGEGSRLTVL.

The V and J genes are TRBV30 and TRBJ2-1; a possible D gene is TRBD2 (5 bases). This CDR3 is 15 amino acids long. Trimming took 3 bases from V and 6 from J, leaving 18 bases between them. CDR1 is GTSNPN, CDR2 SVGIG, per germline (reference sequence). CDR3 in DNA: TGTGCCTGGAGCCTCAAAAGTTCTGCGGGCAATGAGCAGTTCTTC. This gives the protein CAWSLKSSAGNEQFF. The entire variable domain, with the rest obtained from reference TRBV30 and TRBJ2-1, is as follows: SQTIHQWPATLVQPVGSPLSLECTVEGTSNPNLYWYRQAAGRGLQLLFYSVGIGQISSEVPQNLSASRPQDRQFILSSKKLLLSDSGFYLCAWSLKSSAGNEQFFGPGTRLTVL.

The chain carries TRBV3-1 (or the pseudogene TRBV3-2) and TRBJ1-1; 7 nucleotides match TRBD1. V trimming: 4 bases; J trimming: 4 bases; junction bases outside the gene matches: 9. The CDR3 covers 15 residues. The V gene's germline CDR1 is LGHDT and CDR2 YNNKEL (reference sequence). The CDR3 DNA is TGTGCCAGCAGCCCTTCTGACAGGGCGGGCACTGAAGCTTTCTTT. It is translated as CASSPSDRAGTEAFF.

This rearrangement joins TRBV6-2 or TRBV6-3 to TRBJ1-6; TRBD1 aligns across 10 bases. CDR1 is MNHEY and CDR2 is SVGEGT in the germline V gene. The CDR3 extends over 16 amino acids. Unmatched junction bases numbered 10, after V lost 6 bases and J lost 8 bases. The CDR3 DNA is TGTGCCAGCAGCTCTGAGCGACAGGGGGCTTATTCACCCCTCCACTTT. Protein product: CASSSERQGAYSPLHF.

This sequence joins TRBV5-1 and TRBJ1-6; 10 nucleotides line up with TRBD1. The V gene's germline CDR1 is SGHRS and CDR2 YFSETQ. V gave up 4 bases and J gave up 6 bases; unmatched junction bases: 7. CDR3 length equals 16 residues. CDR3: CASSARQGASNSPLHF. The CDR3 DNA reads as TGCGCCAGCAGCGCCAGACAGGGGGCGAGTAATTCACCCCTCCACTTT.

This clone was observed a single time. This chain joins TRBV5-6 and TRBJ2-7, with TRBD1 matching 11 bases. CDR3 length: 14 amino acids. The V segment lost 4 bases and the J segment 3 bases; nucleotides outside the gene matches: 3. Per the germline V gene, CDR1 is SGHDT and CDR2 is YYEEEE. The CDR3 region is CASSPGTGGYEQYF. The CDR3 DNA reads TGTGCCAGCAGCCCAGGGACAGGGGGCTACGAGCAGTACTTC. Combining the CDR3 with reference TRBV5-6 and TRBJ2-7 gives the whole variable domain DAGVTQSPTHLIKTRGQQVTLRCSPKSGHDTVSWYQQALGQGPQFIFQYYEEEERQRGNFPDRFSGHQFPNYSSELNVNALLLGDSALYLCASSPGTGGYEQYFGPGTRLTVT.

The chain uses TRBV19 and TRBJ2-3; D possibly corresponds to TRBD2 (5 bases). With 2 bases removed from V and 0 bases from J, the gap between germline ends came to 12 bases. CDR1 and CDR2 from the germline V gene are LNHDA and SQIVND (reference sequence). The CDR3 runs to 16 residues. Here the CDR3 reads CASSILAGGSTDTQYF. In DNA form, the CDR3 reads TGTGCCAGTAGTATATTGGCTGGAGGTAGCACAGATACGCAGTATTTT.